This T cell receptor beta chain was sequenced for a study of T cell changes during pregnancy in multiple sclerosis. The CDR3 spans 14 residues. V trimming: 3 bases; J trimming: 6 bases; junction bases outside the gene matches: 6. The germline gives CDR1 LNHDA, CDR2 SQIVND (reference sequence). Clones were sequenced by immunoSEQ multiplex PCR, and TCRdb holds only the in-frame ones, with some missing. This sample has over 30,000 clones; under 95% occur once, and the top ten carry approximately 0.7%. This receptor was identified in a female donor in good health, enrolled as a control in a pregnancy study. Source: CD4+ T cells from peripheral blood mononuclear cells, taken in the second trimester of pregnancy. V is TRBV19 and J is TRBJ1-1; TRBD1 matches 8 bases. The CDR3 here is CASSMRDRRSEAFF. CDR3 nucleotides: TGTGCCAGTAGTATGAGGGACAGGAGATCTGAAGCTTTCTTT.